One and the same sample provided the 30 T cell receptor beta chains below, sequenced in a study of T cell responses to AZD1222 COVID-19 vaccine. Libraries were prepared by immunoSEQ multiplex PCR; TCRdb keeps only in-frame clonotypes and omits some of them. The table records some 90,000 clones, approximately 86% of them present only once. This sample comprised peripheral blood, obtained on day 0 of AZD1222 vaccination. These receptors all stem from an adult in good health.

This chain connects TRBV28 to TRBJ2-7; no clear D. From germline, CDR1 is MDHEN and CDR2 SYDVKM. The CDR3 loop spans 14 amino acids. V lost 7 bases, J lost 0 bases, and 13 bases lay in between. CDR3 amino acids: CASIGARSSYEQYF. The CDR3 bases are TGTGCCAGCATTGGCGCCCGCAGCTCCTACGAGCAGTACTTC.

This rearrangement joins TRBV5-1 to TRBJ2-7, with TRBD2 as a possible D gene (5 bases). This CDR3 is built from 15 residues. V lost 4 bases to trimming and J lost 0 bases, with 14 bases between them. CDR1 is SGHRS and CDR2 is YFSETQ in the germline V gene. The DNA of the CDR3 is TGCGCCAGCAGCGGAGGCCTAGGCAACTCCTACGAGCAGTACTTC. This sequence encodes CASSGGLGNSYEQYF.

This clone showed up just a few times. The chain combines TRBV9 with TRBJ2-7; 7 bases align to TRBD1. CDR3 length: 14 residues. V lost 0 bases and J lost 6; bases outside the gene matches: 6. Germline V gives CDR1 SGDLS, CDR2 YYNGEE. CDR3 protein: CASSVDGQASEQYF. CDR3 sequence (DNA): TGTGCCAGCAGCGTAGACGGACAGGCCTCCGAGCAGTACTTC.

The rearrangement joins TRBV28 to TRBJ1-6; D remains ambiguous. V lost 3 bases and J 14 bases, leaving 14 bases between the germline ends. This CDR3 region has 13 residues. Germline CDR1 MDHEN, CDR2 SYDVKM. CDR3 bases: TGTGCCAGCAGTTTCCCCGGGGATTTAACCCTCCACTTT. Protein sequence: CASSFPGDLTLHF. Full variable domain (missing parts from reference TRBV28 and TRBJ1-6): DVKVTQSSRYLVKRTGEKVFLECVQDMDHENMFWYRQDPGLGLRLIYFSYDVKMKEKGDIPEGYSVSREKKERFSLILESASTNQTSMYLCASSFPGDLTLHFGNGTRLTVT.

This chain connects TRBV6-4 to TRBJ1-1; D gene unclear. Germline V gene data show CDR1 as MRHNA and CDR2 as SNTAGT. This CDR3 is built from 16 residues. Between the trimmed V and J ends, which lost 5 bases and 4 bases, there was a span of 20 bases. The CDR3: CASSPAHTSELTEAFF. The DNA for the CDR3 is TGTGCCAGCAGTCCTGCCCATACCTCCGAGCTCACTGAAGCTTTCTTT.

The gene calls are TRBV5-1 and TRBJ1-4; unclear D gene. V was shortened by 5 bases and J by 4 bases, with 15 bases between the two germline ends. This CDR3 has 15 amino acids. Germline CDR1 reads SGHRS; CDR2 reads YFSETQ. CDR3 sequence reads: CASRSLLGSNEKLFF. The CDR3 nucleotides read TGCGCCAGCAGGTCCCTCCTGGGCAGTAATGAAAAACTGTTTTTT. Together with reference TRBV5-1 and TRBJ1-4, the CDR3 gives the full variable domain: KAGVTQTPRYLIKTRGQQVTLSCSPISGHRSVSWYQQTPGQGLQFLFEYFSETQRNKGNFPGRFSGRQFSNSRSEMNVSTLELGDSALYLCASRSLLGSNEKLFFGSGTQLSVL.

This clone was detected a few times. The V call is TRBV28, the J call TRBJ1-5, with D perhaps TRBD1 (5 bases). The CDR3 totals 15 residues. V lost 7 bases and J lost 1, with 14 bases in between. CDR1 MDHEN and CDR2 SYDVKM come from the germline V gene. CDR3 DNA sequence: TGTGCCAGCACCTTCACCGGGGGAAGCAATCAGCCCCAGCATTTT. Translation: CASTFTGGSNQPQHF.

In DNA form, the CDR3 reads TGTGCCAGCAGTGGACCGGGACTAGCGGGAGAAAGGGAGCAGTTCTTC. Translated, it gives CASSGPGLAGEREQFF. V is TRBV6-1 and J is TRBJ2-1; the match to TRBD2 covers 14 bases. Trimming removed 4 bases from V and 10 bases from J; junction bases left unmatched: 9. CDR1 is MNHNS, CDR2 SASEGT, per germline. The CDR3 runs 16 residues.

V usage is TRBV9 and J usage is TRBJ1-5; weak D call: TRBD1 (6 bases). The CDR3 covers 14 residues. V was pared by 0 bases and J by 3 bases, with 7 bases between. Germline loops: CDR1 SGDLS, CDR2 YYNGEE. CDR3 nucleotide sequence: TGTGCCAGCAGCGTAGGACAGGCCAATCAGCCCCAGCATTTT. Its translation: CASSVGQANQPQHF. Supplemented by reference TRBV9 and TRBJ1-5, the full variable domain reads DSGVTQTPKHLITATGQRVTLRCSPRSGDLSVYWYQQSLDQGLQFLIQYYNGEERAKGNILERFSAQQFPDLHSELNLSSLELGDSALYFCASSVGQANQPQHFGDGTRLSIL.

For this clone: Germline is not matched at one junction end, which may reflect a read error. The V call is TRBV4-1, the J call TRBJ1-3; D perhaps matches TRBD1 (5 bases). The CDR3 is 13 amino acids. CDR1 and CDR2 (germline): MGHRA, YSYEKL. The CDR3 DNA is TGCGCCAGCAGCAAGCCTGGGACCGCAGATTGGTGTTTT. As protein: CASSKPGTADWCF.

The V gene is TRBV9, the J gene TRBJ2-7; D is tentatively TRBD1 or TRBD2 (5 bases each). The CDR3 covers 14 residues. Germline-derived CDR1 and CDR2 are SGDLS and YYNGEE. Trimming removed 4 bases at V and 3 bases at J, with 14 bases between. CDR3 sequence reads: CASSRDQSFYEQYF. CDR3 sequence (DNA): TGTGCCAGCAGCCGGGACCAGTCTTTCTACGAGCAGTACTTC.

The V gene is TRBV5-5, the J gene TRBJ1-1; TRBD1 is a possible D gene (6 bases). This CDR3 region has 15 residues. The V gene lost 3 bases and the J gene lost 4 bases, with 16 bases spanning the gap. Per germline, CDR1 SGHKS and CDR2 YYEKEE (reference sequence). CDR3 in amino acids: CASSSTWRGGTEAFF. Written as DNA, the CDR3 is TGTGCCAGCAGCTCGACGTGGAGGGGGGGCACTGAAGCTTTCTTT.

This chain links TRBV6-5 with TRBJ2-7; 9 bases fit TRBD2. V was clipped by 6 bases and J by 0 bases; unmatched bases: 6. Germline CDR1 and CDR2: MNHEY and SVGAGI. The CDR3 length is 15 residues. CDR3 nucleotides: TGTGCCAGCAGGACCGCTAGCGGGACCTCCTACGAGCAGTACTTC. Amino acids: CASRTASGTSYEQYF.

The V and J genes are TRBV6-5 and TRBJ1-2; 12 bases are a match to TRBD1. With V trimmed by 7 bases and J by 4 bases, 4 bases remained unmatched. Germline CDR1 and CDR2: MNHEY and SVGAGI. The CDR3 totals 14 residues. The CDR3, as DNA: TGTGCCAGCACCGGGACAGGGGGCTTCTATGGCTACACCTTC. Protein product: CASTGTGGFYGYTF.

This sequence joins TRBV29-1 and TRBJ2-7, with 8 bases that match TRBD2. Germline lookup yields CDR1 SQVTM and CDR2 ANQGSEA. The length of the CDR3 is 13 residues. V was pared by 0 bases and J by 7 bases, with 5 bases of the junction left unmatched. CDR3 coding DNA: TGCAGCGTTGAAGAACAGGGACTAGGGGAGCAGTACTTC. It is translated as CSVEEQGLGEQYF.

The chain is built from TRBV5-1 and TRBJ1-1, with TRBD1 as a possible D gene (5 bases). V lost 0 bases and J 4 bases, leaving 13 bases between the germline ends. This CDR3 is 15 amino acids long. Germline V gene data show CDR1 as SGHRS and CDR2 as YFSETQ. The CDR3 coding sequence is TGCGCCAGCAGCTTGGTAGCCCCGGGGGTCACTGAAGCTTTCTTT. Encoded protein: CASSLVAPGVTEAFF.

The V gene is TRBV5-6, the J gene TRBJ1-2; TRBD1 agrees at 7 bases. The CDR3 loop spans 12 amino acids. V shed 9 bases and J 2 bases; nucleotides not matched to a gene: 4. In germline, CDR1 is SGHDT, CDR2 YYEEEE. Written as DNA, the CDR3 is TGTGCCACTCAGGGACAGAACTATGGCTACACCTTC. This translates into CATQGQNYGYTF. The whole variable domain, remainder taken from reference TRBV5-6 and TRBJ1-2, is DAGVTQSPTHLIKTRGQQVTLRCSPKSGHDTVSWYQQALGQGPQFIFQYYEEEERQRGNFPDRFSGHQFPNYSSELNVNALLLGDSALYLCATQGQNYGYTFGSGTRLTVV.

The J gene is TRBJ2-2, the V gene TRBV7-2, with D possibly being TRBD1 (5 bases). The ends were cut back, 8 bases at V and 4 bases at J, with 14 bases in the middle. This CDR3 region has 14 residues. CDR1 SGHTA and CDR2 FQGNSA come from the germline V gene. The CDR3: CASGQGTVTGELFF. CDR3 DNA sequence: TGTGCCAGCGGGCAGGGAACCGTCACCGGGGAGCTGTTTTTT.

V gene TRBV11-2 combines with J gene TRBJ1-4, with D unclear. V lost 11 bases to trimming and J lost 6 bases, with 19 bases between them. CDR3 length equals 14 residues. Germline V gene lookup returns CDR1 SGHAT and CDR2 FQNNGV. The CDR3 sequence: CAHGKGFRDEKLFF. The CDR3 DNA follows: TGTGCCCACGGGAAAGGGTTTCGGGATGAAAAACTGTTTTTT. Drawing the rest from reference TRBV11-2 and TRBJ1-4, the complete variable domain is EAGVAQSPRYKIIEKRQSVAFWCNPISGHATLYWYQQILGQGPKLLIQFQNNGVVDDSQLPKDRFSAERLKGVDSTLKIQPAKLEDSAVYLCAHGKGFRDEKLFFGSGTQLSVL.

The rearrangement uses TRBV27 and TRBJ2-7; tentatively, D is TRBD1 or TRBD2 (5 bases each). Trimming removed 6 bases from V and 0 bases from J, with 12 bases in between. CDR1 and CDR2 (germline): MNHEY, SMNVEV (reference sequence). This CDR3 has 14 amino acids. This CDR3 reads CASSPGTASYEQYF. Written as DNA, the CDR3 is TGTGCCAGCAGCCCAGGGACGGCCTCCTACGAGCAGTACTTC.

The gene calls are TRBV7-3 and TRBJ2-3; unclear D gene. V lost 5 bases to trimming and J lost 5 bases, with 11 bases between them. This CDR3 is 13 amino acids long. Germline CDR1 is SGHTA and CDR2 is FQGTGA. This CDR3 is CASSPALRDTQYF. CDR3 coding DNA: TGTGCCAGCAGCCCAGCCCTGAGAGATACGCAGTATTTT. The full variable domain, rest sourced from reference TRBV7-3 and TRBJ2-3, is GAGVSQTPSNKVTEKGKYVELRCDPISGHTALYWYRQSLGQGPEFLIYFQGTGAADDSGLPNDRFFAVRPEGSVSTLKIQRTERGDSAVYLCASSPALRDTQYFGPGTRLTVL.

DNA for the CDR3: TGTGCCAGCAGCGACTACAGGGGCACCGGGGAGCTGTTTTTT. Translation gives CASSDYRGTGELFF. The chain has TRBV9 and TRBJ2-2; 7 nucleotides match TRBD1. Unmatched junction bases numbered 3, after V lost 3 bases and J lost 4 bases. Germline V lookup: CDR1 SGDLS, CDR2 YYNGEE. The CDR3 spans 14 residues.

A remark on this clone: The sample has other DNA sequences that encode this CDR3 too. The chain employs TRBV4-1 and TRBJ2-6; D not certain. The V end lost 1 base, the J end lost 0 bases, and 4 bases lay between the germline ends. Germline CDR1 and CDR2: MGHRA and YSYEKL. The length of the CDR3 is 15 residues. This chain's CDR3 is CASSQGSSGANVLTF. Written as DNA, the CDR3 is TGCGCCAGCAGCCAAGGTTCCTCTGGGGCCAACGTCCTGACTTTC.

DNA for the CDR3: TGCAGCGTTGCCCCCGGGGCAGGGGGGGTCGAGCAGTACTTC. Translating gives CSVAPGAGGVEQYF. This chain links TRBV29-1 with TRBJ2-7, with D perhaps being TRBD1 or TRBD2 (7 bases each). Germline loops: CDR1 SQVTM, CDR2 ANQGSEA. The V end was cut by 4 bases, the J end by 6 bases, with 19 bases between. CDR3 length equals 14 residues.

Only a few counts were recorded for this clone. As DNA, the CDR3 is TGCGCCAGCAGCCAAGAAACCCTATACGCAGACGGCAATCAGCCCCAGCATTTT. Its translation: CASSQETLYADGNQPQHF. The gene calls are TRBV4-1 and TRBJ1-5, with no clear D. Germline V CDR1 and CDR2: MGHRA, YSYEKL. This CDR3 comprises 18 residues. Trimming cost V 0 bases and J 2 bases, with 17 bases left between them.

The CDR3 sequence: CASSLNPGGEETQYF. Here the CDR3 DNA reads TGCGCCAGCAGCTTGAATCCGGGTGGGGAAGAGACCCAGTACTTC. This chain uses TRBV5-1 with TRBJ2-5; D gene ambiguous. V was clipped by 1 base and J by 3 bases, with 13 bases between them. Per germline, CDR1 SGHRS and CDR2 YFSETQ. The CDR3 extends over 15 amino acids.

This rearrangement joins TRBV10-3 to TRBJ2-1, with 7 nucleotides matching TRBD1. V lost 2 bases to trimming and J lost 11 bases; unmatched junction nucleotides: 9. CDR3 length equals 14 residues. The germline V gene has CDR1 ENHRY and CDR2 SYGVKD. The chain's CDR3 is CAISERSDRDKQFF. DNA for the CDR3: TGTGCCATCAGTGAGCGTTCCGACAGGGATAAGCAGTTCTTC.

J is TRBJ2-7 and V is TRBV6-1; D is perhaps TRBD2 (6 bases). The CDR3 runs to 15 residues. Looked up from germline, CDR1 is MNHNS and CDR2 is SASEGT. Trimming removed 1 base at V and 2 bases at J, with 12 bases between. CDR3 amino acids: CASSEGRRDPYEQYF. CDR3 coding DNA: TGTGCCAGCAGTGAAGGACGGAGGGACCCCTACGAGCAGTACTTC.

V and J are TRBV19 and TRBJ2-7; 8 positions match TRBD1. This CDR3 spans 14 amino acids. Germline CDR1 LNHDA, CDR2 SQIVND (reference sequence). V lost 2 bases and J lost 3; bases outside the gene matches: 3. The CDR3 DNA sequence: TGTGCCAGTAGTATACGGACAGGGAGCTACGAGCAGTACTTC. Protein product: CASSIRTGSYEQYF.

This clone was detected only once. The chain couples TRBV6-5 to TRBJ1-6; D gene ambiguous. The CDR3 loop spans 13 amino acids. V was shortened by 4 bases and J by 9 bases, with 10 bases between the two germline ends. Germline-derived CDR1 and CDR2 are MNHEY and SVGAGI. The CDR3 reads CASSSLDPSPLHF. The CDR3 DNA is TGTGCCAGCAGTTCCCTTGACCCTTCACCCCTCCACTTT.